This TCR beta chain was recovered during a study of radiotherapy plus CTLA-4 blockade in lung cancer. Receiving focal radiation plus CTLA-4 blockade with ipilimumab were patients who had chemo-refractory metastatic non-small-cell lung cancer. As for this clone: Its matching antigen is unknown.

V lost 0 bases and J 6 bases, leaving 16 bases between the germline ends. Germline CDR1 reads SGHDT; CDR2 reads YYEEEE. This CDR3 has 16 amino acids. Findings and caveats of the study: An expansion of tumor-derived TCR clones occurred in blood after radiotherapy plus ipilimumab.

Generated by immunoSEQ multiplex PCR, the TCRdb table keeps only in-frame clones and is missing some. The sample lists about 49,000 clones; about 85% were seen once. The sample here was peripheral blood, taken from a patient treated with radiotherapy plus ipilimumab. This chain connects TRBV5-6 to TRBJ2-1, with D possibly TRBD1 on 6 matching bases. The receptor was derived from a human donor with non-small cell lung cancer whose response to radiotherapy plus ipilimumab could not be evaluated. The CDR3 loop is CASSLVGSNRVNEQFF. The CDR3 DNA is TGTGCCAGCAGCTTGGTTGGAAGTAACAGGGTCAATGAGCAGTTCTTC. Using reference TRBV5-6 and TRBJ2-1 for the parts outside the CDR3, the full variable domain is DAGVTQSPTHLIKTRGQQVTLRCSPKSGHDTVSWYQQALGQGPQFIFQYYEEEERQRGNFPDRFSGHQFPNYSSELNVNALLLGDSALYLCASSLVGSNRVNEQFFGPGTRLTVL.